A selection of T cell receptor beta chains follows, all from one sample in a study of patients and donors after allogeneic stem cell transplantation. MiXCR was run by TCRdb on the RT-PCR reads, yielding one entry per CDR3 protein. The repertoire includes 110,000 or so distinct CDR3 sequences, 35% of them detected once, and around 25% sits in the top ten. The sequencing input was blood, either unsorted or a sorted T cell fraction (not recorded which). All receptors come from a human donor who was either an allogeneic HSCT recipient or a stem cell or donor lymphocyte infusion donor (not recorded which). It is not recorded whose cells these are; they may come from a transplant donor. Both conserved end residues are part of each CDR3. The D gene is left open where the match is weak. Clone size appears in some rows only: once, few, many, or a class for an expanded clone.

>-|12|TRBJ2-1|TRBV20-1|-
TGCAGTGCTAGAATCTTCCCACAAGAGCAGTTCTTC
CSARIFPQEQFF
>few|11|TRBJ2-1|TRBV12-3/TRBV12-4|-
TGTGCCAGCAGTTTGAATTTCGTGCAGTTCTTC
CASSLNFVQFF
>many|12|TRBJ1-1|TRBV3-1|TRBD1
TGTGCCAGCAGCCAAGGCGGAACAGGGGTAAGATTT
CASSQGGTGVRF
>-|17|TRBJ2-7|TRBV27|-
TGTGCCAGCAGTTTATCGGGCCTACAGGATTGGGGATACGAGCAGTACTTC
CASSLSGLQDWGYEQYF
>many|16|TRBJ1-2|TRBV12-3/TRBV12-4|-
TGTGCCAGCAGTTTAATTACGGGGAAAGCTAACTATGGCTACACCTTC
CASSLITGKANYGYTF
>few|9|TRBJ2-7|TRBV28|-
TGTGCCAGCAGACTCGGCCGGTACTTC
CASRLGRYF
>-|17|TRBJ2-3|TRBV7-9|TRBD2
TGTGCCAGCAGCCCAGGGACTAGCGGGTCCCGGGCAGATACGCAGTATTTT
CASSPGTSGSRADTQYF
>-|14|TRBJ1-1|TRBV5-6|TRBD1
TGTGCCAGCAGTTTGGACAGGGGAGACACTGAAGCTTTCTTT
CASSLDRGDTEAFF
>-|15|TRBJ2-2|TRBV24-1|-
TGTGCCACCAGTGGGAGGGACAGCGACACCGGGGAGCTGTTTTTT
CATSGRDSDTGELFF
>-|12|TRBJ2-7|TRBV20-1|-
TGCAGTGGACAGCTAAGCTCCTACGAGCAGTACTTC
CSGQLSSYEQYF
>-|11|TRBJ2-7|TRBV10-3|-
TGTGCCATCAGCGGGACCTACGAGCAGTACTTC
CAISGTYEQYF
>few|11|TRBJ1-1|TRBV29-1|-
TGCAGCGCTGAAGATAGTACTGAAGCTTTCTTT
CSAEDSTEAFF
>-|10|TRBJ2-7|TRBV29-1|-
TGCAGCGGGGGAGACTACGAGCAGTACTTC
CSGGDYEQYF
>-|16|TRBJ1-6|TRBV4-3|-
TGCGCCAGCAGCCAGCTTTATGGCAAGGAAAATTCACCCCTCCACTTT
CASSQLYGKENSPLHF
>-|14|TRBJ2-2|TRBV12-3/TRBV12-4|TRBD1
TGTGCCAGCGTCGACAGGGGTGACACCGGGGAGCTGTTTTTT
CASVDRGDTGELFF
>-|15|TRBJ2-3|TRBV18|-
TGTGCCAGCTCACCAACCATCTCCCTGGGGGATACGCAGTATTTT
CASSPTISLGDTQYF